This T cell receptor (beta chain) was sequenced in a study of T cells after yellow fever vaccination. Study results and caveats: Post-booster samples contained most primary-vaccination clones (around 96% CD4, about 90% CD8).

On this clonotype itself: The target antigen is unknown.

Germline CDR1 reads LNHDA; CDR2 reads SQIVND (reference sequence). This CDR3 is 13 amino acids long. Deletions cut 8 bases from V and 2 bases from J, with 13 bases between. TCRdb independently ran MiXCR on the 5' RACE reads; one entry per CDR3 protein. The table has 350,000 or so distinct CDR3 sequences, roughly 8% seen once. The clonotype originates from a man younger than 30 who received the YFV17D yellow fever vaccine. The chain couples TRBV19 to TRBJ2-7; a weak D match, TRBD2 (6 bases). The input for sequencing was PBMCs, taken 35 to 50 days after the first yellow fever vaccination. Here the CDR3 reads CASAGGTAYEQYF. The CDR3 nucleotides read TGTGCCAGTGCTGGCGGGACGGCCTACGAGCAGTACTTC.